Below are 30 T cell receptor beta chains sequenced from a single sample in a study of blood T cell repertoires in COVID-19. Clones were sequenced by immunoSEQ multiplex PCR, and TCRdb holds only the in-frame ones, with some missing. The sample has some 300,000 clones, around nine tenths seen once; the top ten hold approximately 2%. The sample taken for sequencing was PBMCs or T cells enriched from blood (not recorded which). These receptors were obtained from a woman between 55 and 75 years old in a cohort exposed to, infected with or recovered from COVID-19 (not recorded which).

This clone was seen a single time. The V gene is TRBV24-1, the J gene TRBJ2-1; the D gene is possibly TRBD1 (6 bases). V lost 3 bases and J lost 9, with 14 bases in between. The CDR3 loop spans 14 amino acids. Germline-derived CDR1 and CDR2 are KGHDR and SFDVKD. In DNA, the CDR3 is TGTGCCACCAGTGATCAACAGGGTGGCGTTGAGCAGTTCTTC. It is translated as CATSDQQGGVEQFF.

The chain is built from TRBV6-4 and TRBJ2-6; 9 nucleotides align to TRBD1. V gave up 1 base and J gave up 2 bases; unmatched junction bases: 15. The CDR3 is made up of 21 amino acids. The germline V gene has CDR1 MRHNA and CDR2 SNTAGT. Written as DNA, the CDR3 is TGTGCCAGCAGTGACTGGGGGACAGGGAAGGGAAGAACGACTGGGGCCAACGTCCTGACTTTC. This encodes CASSDWGTGKGRTTGANVLTF.

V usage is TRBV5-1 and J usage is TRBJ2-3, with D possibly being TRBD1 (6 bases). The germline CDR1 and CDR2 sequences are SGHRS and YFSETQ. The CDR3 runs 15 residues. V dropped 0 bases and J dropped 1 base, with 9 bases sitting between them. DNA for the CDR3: TGCGCCAGCAGCTTGGCCGGACAGCGCACAGATACGCAGTATTTT. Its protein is CASSLAGQRTDTQYF.

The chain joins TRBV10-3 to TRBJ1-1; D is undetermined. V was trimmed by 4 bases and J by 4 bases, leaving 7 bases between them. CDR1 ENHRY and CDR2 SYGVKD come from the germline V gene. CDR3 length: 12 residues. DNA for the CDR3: TGTGCCATCAGTGGAGAGGGCACTGAAGCTTTCTTT. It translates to CAISGEGTEAFF.

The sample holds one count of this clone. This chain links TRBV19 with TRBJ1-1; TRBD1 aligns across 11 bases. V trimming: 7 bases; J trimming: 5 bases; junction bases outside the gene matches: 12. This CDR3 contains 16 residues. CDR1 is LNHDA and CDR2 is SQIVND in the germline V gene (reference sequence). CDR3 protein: CASTGWTGGWGTEAFF. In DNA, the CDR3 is TGTGCCAGTACAGGCTGGACAGGGGGCTGGGGGACTGAAGCTTTCTTT.

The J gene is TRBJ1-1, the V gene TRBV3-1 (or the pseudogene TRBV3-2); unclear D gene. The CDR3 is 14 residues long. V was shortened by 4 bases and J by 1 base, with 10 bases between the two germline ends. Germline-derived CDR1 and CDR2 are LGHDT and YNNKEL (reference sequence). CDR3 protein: CASSPGLSNTEAFF. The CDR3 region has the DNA TGTGCCAGCAGCCCAGGCCTGTCGAACACTGAAGCTTTCTTT.

This CDR3 is CASSQKKPSGEGEAFF. The CDR3 coding sequence is TGTGCCAGCAGCCAAAAAAAACCGTCAGGGGAAGGTGAAGCTTTCTTT. The V call is TRBV3-1 (or the pseudogene TRBV3-2), the J call TRBJ1-1, with D perhaps TRBD1 (6 bases). Germline lookup yields CDR1 LGHDT and CDR2 YNNKEL (reference sequence). V dropped 2 bases and J dropped 7 bases, with 20 bases sitting between them. The CDR3 extends over 16 amino acids.

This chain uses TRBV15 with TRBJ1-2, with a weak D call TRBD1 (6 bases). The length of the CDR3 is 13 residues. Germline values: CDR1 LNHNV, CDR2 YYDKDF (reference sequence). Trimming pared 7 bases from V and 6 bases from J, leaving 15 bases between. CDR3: CATNSLQGHGYTF. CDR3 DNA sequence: TGTGCCACCAATTCACTACAGGGACATGGCTACACCTTC.

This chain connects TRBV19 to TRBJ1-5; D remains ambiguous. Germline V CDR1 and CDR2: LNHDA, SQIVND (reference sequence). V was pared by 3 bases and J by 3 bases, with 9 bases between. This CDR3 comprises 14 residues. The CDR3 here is CASSIPSFNQPQHF. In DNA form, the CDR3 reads TGTGCCAGTAGTATTCCGTCGTTCAATCAGCCCCAGCATTTT.

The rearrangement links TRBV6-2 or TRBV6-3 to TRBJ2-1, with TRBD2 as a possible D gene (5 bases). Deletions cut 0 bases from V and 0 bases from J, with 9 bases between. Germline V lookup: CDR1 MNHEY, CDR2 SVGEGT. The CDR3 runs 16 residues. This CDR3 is CASSYSRDSSYNEQFF. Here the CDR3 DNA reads TGTGCCAGCAGTTACTCGAGGGATAGCTCCTACAATGAGCAGTTCTTC.

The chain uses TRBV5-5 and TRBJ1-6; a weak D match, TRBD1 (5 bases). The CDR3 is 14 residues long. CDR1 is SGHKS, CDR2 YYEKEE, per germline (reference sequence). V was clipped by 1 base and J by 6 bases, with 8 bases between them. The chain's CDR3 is CASSLRQINSPLHF. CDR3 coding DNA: TGTGCCAGCAGCTTGCGACAGATTAATTCACCCCTCCACTTT.

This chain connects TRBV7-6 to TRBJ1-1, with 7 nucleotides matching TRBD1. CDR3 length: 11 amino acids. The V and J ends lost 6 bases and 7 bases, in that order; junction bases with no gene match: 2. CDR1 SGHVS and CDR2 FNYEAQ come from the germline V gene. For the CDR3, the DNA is TGTGCCAGCAGTCGACAGGGTGAAGCTTTCTTT. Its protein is CASSRQGEAFF. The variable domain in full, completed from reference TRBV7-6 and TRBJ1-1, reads GAGVSQSPRYKVTKRGQDVALRCDPISGHVSLYWYRQALGQGPEFLTYFNYEAQQDKSGLPNDRFSAERPEGSISTLTIQRTEQRDSAMYRCASSRQGEAFFGQGTRLTVV.

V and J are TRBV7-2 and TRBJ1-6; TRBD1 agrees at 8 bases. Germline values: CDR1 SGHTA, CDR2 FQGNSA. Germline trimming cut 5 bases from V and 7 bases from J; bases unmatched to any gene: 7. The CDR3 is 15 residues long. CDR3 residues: CASSTGDRINSPLHF. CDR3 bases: TGTGCCAGCAGCACCGGGGACAGGATAAATTCACCCCTCCACTTT.

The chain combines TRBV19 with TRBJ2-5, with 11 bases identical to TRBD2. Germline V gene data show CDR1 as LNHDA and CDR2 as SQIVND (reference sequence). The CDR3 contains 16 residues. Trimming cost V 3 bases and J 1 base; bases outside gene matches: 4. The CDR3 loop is CASSILGLAGQETQYF. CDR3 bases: TGTGCCAGTAGTATCCTCGGACTAGCGGGCCAAGAGACCCAGTACTTC.

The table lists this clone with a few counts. The CDR3 here is CASSTTILHGYTF. DNA for the CDR3: TGTGCCAGCAGCACGACAATTCTCCATGGCTACACCTTC. The rearrangement uses TRBV7-9 and TRBJ1-2; D is ambiguous. This CDR3 has 13 amino acids. Trimming shortened V by 5 bases and J by 6 bases, and 13 bases separated the two germline ends. Germline-derived CDR1 and CDR2 are SEHNR and FQNEAQ (reference sequence).

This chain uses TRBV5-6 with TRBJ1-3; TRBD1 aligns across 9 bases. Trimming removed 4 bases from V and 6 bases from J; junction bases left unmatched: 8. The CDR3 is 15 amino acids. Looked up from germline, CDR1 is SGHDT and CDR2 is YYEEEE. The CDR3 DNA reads TGTGCCAGCAGCCAATTGGGACAGGGCATAAACACCATATATTTT. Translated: CASSQLGQGINTIYF.

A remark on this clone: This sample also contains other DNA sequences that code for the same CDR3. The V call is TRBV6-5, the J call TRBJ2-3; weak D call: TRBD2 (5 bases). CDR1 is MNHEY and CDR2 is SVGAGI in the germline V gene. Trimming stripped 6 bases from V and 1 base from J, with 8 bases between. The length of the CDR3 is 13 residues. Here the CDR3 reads CASRDSGTDTQYF. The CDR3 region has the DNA TGTGCCAGCAGGGATAGCGGCACAGATACGCAGTATTTT.

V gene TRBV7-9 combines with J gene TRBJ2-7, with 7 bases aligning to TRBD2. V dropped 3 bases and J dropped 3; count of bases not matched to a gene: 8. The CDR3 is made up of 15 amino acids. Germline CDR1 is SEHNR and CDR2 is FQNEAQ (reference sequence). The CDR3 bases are TGTGCCAGCAGCTTCCCGACTAGCTGGAACTACGAGCAGTACTTC. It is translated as CASSFPTSWNYEQYF.

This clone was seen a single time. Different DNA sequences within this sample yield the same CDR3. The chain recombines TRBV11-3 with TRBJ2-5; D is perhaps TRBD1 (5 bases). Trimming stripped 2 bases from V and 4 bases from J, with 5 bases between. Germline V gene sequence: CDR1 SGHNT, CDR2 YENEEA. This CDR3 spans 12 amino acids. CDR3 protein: CASSLRGETQYF. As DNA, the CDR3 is TGTGCCAGCAGCTTAAGGGGAGAGACCCAGTACTTC.

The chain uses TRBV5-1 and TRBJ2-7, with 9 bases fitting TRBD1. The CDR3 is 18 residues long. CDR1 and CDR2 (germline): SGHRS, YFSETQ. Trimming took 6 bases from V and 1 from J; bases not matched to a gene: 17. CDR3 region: CASTPTGTGRQKSYEQYF. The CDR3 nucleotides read TGCGCCAGCACCCCTACCGGGACAGGGAGGCAGAAGTCCTACGAGCAGTACTTC.

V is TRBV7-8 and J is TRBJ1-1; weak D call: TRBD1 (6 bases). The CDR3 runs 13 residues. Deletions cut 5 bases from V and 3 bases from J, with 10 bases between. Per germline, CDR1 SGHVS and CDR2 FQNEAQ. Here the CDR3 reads CASSVQGYTEAFF. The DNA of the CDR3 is TGTGCCAGCAGCGTACAGGGATACACTGAAGCTTTCTTT.

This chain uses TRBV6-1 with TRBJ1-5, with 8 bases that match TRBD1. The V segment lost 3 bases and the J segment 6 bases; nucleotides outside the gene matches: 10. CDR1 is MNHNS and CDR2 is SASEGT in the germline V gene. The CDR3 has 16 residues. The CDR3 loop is CASSDPRGPESQPQHF. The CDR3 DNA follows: TGTGCCAGCAGTGACCCCAGGGGGCCGGAATCTCAGCCCCAGCATTTT.

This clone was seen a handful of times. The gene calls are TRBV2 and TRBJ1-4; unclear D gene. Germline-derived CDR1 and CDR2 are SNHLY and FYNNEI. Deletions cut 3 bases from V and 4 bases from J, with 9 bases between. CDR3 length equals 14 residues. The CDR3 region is CASSDQHLNEKLFF. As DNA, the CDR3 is TGTGCCAGCAGTGACCAACACCTTAATGAAAAACTGTTTTTT.

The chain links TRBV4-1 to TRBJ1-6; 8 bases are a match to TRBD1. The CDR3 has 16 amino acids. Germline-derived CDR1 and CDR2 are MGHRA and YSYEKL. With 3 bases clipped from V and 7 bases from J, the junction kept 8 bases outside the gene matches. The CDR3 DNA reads TGCGCCAGCAGCCAGCTAAGGACAGGGTTAAATTCACCCCTCCACTTT. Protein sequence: CASSQLRTGLNSPLHF.

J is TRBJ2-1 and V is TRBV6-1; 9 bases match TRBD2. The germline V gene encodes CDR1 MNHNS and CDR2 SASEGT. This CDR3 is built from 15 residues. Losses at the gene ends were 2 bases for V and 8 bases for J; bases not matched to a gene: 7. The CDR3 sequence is CASSERGSGSDEQFF. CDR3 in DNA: TGTGCCAGCAGTGAACGTGGTAGCGGGAGTGATGAGCAGTTCTTC.

The CDR3 DNA is TGTGCCAGCAGGCCCGGGACAGGGGCCCCCAATTCACCCCTCCACTTT. Translated: CASRPGTGAPNSPLHF. This sequence joins TRBV2 and TRBJ1-6; 10 positions agree with TRBD1. From germline, CDR1 is SNHLY and CDR2 FYNNEI. The length of the CDR3 is 16 residues. Germline trimming cut 6 bases from V and 7 bases from J; bases unmatched to any gene: 9. The full variable domain, completed using reference TRBV2 and TRBJ1-6, is EPEVTQTPSHQVTQMGQEVILRCVPISNHLYFYWYRQILGQKVEFLVSFYNNEISEKSEIFDDQFSVERPDGSNFTLKIRSTKLEDSAMYFCASRPGTGAPNSPLHFGNGTRLTVT.

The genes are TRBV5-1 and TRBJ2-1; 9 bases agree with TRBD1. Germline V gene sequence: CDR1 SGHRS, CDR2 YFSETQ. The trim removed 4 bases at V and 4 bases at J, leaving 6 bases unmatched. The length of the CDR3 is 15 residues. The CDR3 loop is CASSGGQGPYNEQFF. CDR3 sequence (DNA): TGCGCCAGCAGCGGTGGACAGGGGCCATACAATGAGCAGTTCTTC.

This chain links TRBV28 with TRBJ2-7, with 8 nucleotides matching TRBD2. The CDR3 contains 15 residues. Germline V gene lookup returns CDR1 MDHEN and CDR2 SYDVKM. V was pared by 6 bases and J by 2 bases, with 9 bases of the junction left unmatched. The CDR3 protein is CASRSLAAGTYEQYF. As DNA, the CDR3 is TGTGCCAGCAGGTCACTAGCGGCCGGGACCTACGAGCAGTACTTC. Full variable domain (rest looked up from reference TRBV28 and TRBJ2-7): DVKVTQSSRYLVKRTGEKVFLECVQDMDHENMFWYRQDPGLGLRLIYFSYDVKMKEKGDIPEGYSVSREKKERFSLILESASTNQTSMYLCASRSLAAGTYEQYFGPGTRLTVT.

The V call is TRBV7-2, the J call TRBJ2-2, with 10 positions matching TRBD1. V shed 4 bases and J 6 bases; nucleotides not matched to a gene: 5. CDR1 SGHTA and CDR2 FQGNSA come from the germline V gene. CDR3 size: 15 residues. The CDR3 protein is CASSSGQGTAGELFF. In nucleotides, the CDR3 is TGTGCCAGCAGCTCGGGACAGGGGACCGCCGGGGAGCTGTTTTTT. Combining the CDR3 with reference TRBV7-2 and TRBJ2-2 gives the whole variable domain GAGVSQSPSNKVTEKGKDVELRCDPISGHTALYWYRQSLGQGLEFLIYFQGNSAPDKSGLPSDRFSAERTGGSVSTLTIQRTQQEDSAVYLCASSSGQGTAGELFFGEGSRLTVL.

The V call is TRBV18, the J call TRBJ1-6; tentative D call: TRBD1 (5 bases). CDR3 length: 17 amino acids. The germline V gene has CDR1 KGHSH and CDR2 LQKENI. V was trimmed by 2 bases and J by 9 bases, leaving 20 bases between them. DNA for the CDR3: TGTGCCAGCTCACCAAGGGACCCAGGGAGGAGTGCTTCACCCCTCCACTTT. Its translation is CASSPRDPGRSASPLHF.